This T cell receptor (beta chain) was captured in a study of blood T cell repertoires in COVID-19. Profiling relied on immunoSEQ multiplex PCR, and the TCRdb table lists in-frame clones only, not all of them. The table shows over 200,000 clones, with around 86% occurring only once. V was clipped by 3 bases and J by 1 base; unmatched bases: 6. This CDR3 contains 16 residues. The clonotype was recovered from a man in his forties or fifties who had recovered from COVID-19. Material for sequencing was peripheral blood. The chain combines TRBV23-1 with TRBJ2-7, with 10 bases lining up with TRBD2. TRBV23-1 is sorted into the ORF group, with uncertain function. In DNA form, the CDR3 reads TGCGCCAGCAGTCATCCGGGACTAGCGCCTTCCTACGAGCAGTACTTC. Amino acid sequence: CASSHPGLAPSYEQYF.